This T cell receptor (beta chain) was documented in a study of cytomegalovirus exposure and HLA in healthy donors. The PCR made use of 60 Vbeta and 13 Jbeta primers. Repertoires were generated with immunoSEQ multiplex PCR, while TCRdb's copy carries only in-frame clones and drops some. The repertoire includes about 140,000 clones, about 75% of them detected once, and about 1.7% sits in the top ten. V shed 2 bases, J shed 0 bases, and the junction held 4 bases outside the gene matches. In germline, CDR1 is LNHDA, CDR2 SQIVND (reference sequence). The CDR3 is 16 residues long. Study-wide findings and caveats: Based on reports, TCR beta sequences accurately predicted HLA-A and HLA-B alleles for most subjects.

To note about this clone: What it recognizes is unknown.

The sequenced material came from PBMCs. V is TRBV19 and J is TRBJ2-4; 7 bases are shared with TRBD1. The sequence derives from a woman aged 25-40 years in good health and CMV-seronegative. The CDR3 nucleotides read TGTGCCAGTAGTATAAGTGGGACAGTAGCCAAAAACATTCAGTACTTC. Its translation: CASSISGTVAKNIQYF.